The 15 T cell receptor beta chains below were found in one sample sequenced in a study of T cells after yellow fever vaccination. TCRdb recomputed calls from the 5' RACE reads with MiXCR, one row per CDR3 protein. This sample has about 300,000 distinct CDR3 sequences, with approximately 8% found just once. This specimen was CD4+ T cells sorted from PBMCs, taken 5 days after the yellow fever booster vaccination. Every receptor here comes from a young man who received the YFV17D yellow fever vaccine.

The CDR3 nucleotides read TGCGCCAGCAGCCAAGATGGGGGGTTCGTCGGTGACACCATATATTTT. The encoded protein is CASSQDGGFVGDTIYF. The chain couples TRBV4-1 to TRBJ1-3, with D possibly TRBD1 on 5 matching bases. Per germline, CDR1 MGHRA and CDR2 YSYEKL. Trimming cost V 0 bases and J 8 bases, with 17 bases left between them. The CDR3 sequence is 16 residues long.

The rearrangement joins TRBV6-2 or TRBV6-3 to TRBJ2-7; D could derive from TRBD1 or TRBD2 (5 bases each). The germline gives CDR1 MNHEY, CDR2 SVGEGT. V was trimmed by 4 bases and J by 1 base, leaving 11 bases between them. This CDR3 contains 14 residues. CDR3 bases: TGTGCCAGCAGTTGGGGGTGGTCGTCCTACGAGCAGTACTTC. It codes for CASSWGWSSYEQYF.

Regarding this clonotype: At one boundary the junction diverges from the germline segment, which might be a read error. This chain connects TRBV7-2 to TRBJ2-3; D is uncertain. Germline CDR1 reads SGHTA; CDR2 reads FQGNSA. The CDR3 runs 12 residues. The CDR3 here is CASSLALNTQCF. Here the CDR3 DNA reads TGTGCCAGCAGCCTTGCCCTAAATACGCAGTGTTTT.

This clonotype has a handful of counts. V gene TRBV5-6 combines with J gene TRBJ2-4, with TRBD2 as a possible D gene (5 bases). This CDR3 has 19 residues. Germline values: CDR1 SGHDT, CDR2 YYEEEE. V gave up 0 bases and J gave up 0 bases, with 19 bases separating them. CDR3 bases: TGTGCCAGCAGCTTGGTTGAGGGCAGTGGAAAGCTAGCCAAAAACATTCAGTACTTC. This translates into CASSLVEGSGKLAKNIQYF.

The genes are TRBV24-1 and TRBJ1-4; 9 positions agree with TRBD1. The germline CDR1 and CDR2 sequences are KGHDR and SFDVKD. CDR3 length: 15 amino acids. V lost 7 bases, J lost 6 bases, and 8 bases stayed unmatched. CDR3 sequence reads: CATSDPRQGDEKLFF. The CDR3 DNA sequence: TGTGCCACCAGCGACCCCAGACAGGGGGATGAAAAACTGTTTTTT.

The J gene is TRBJ2-5, the V gene TRBV7-2; a weak D match, TRBD2 (6 bases). V lost 1 base, J lost 7 bases, and 19 bases lay in between. The CDR3 sequence is 16 residues long. The germline CDR1 and CDR2 sequences are SGHTA and FQGNSA. CDR3 protein: CASSLGSGHYIGTQYF. CDR3 DNA: TGTGCCAGCAGCTTAGGTAGCGGTCATTACATTGGGACCCAGTACTTC.

This clonotype was detected a few times. V gene TRBV5-1 combines with J gene TRBJ2-1; D possibly corresponds to TRBD2 (6 bases). CDR1 SGHRS and CDR2 YFSETQ come from the germline V gene. The CDR3 loop spans 14 amino acids. V was trimmed by 3 bases and J by 6 bases, leaving 13 bases between them. CDR3 sequence reads: CASSSISSGNEQFF. CDR3 DNA sequence: TGCGCCAGCAGCTCCATTAGTAGCGGCAATGAGCAGTTCTTC.

This clonotype was seen at least ten times. The chain is built from TRBV7-2 and TRBJ2-5; possibly TRBD1 or TRBD2 for D (6 bases each). The germline V gene has CDR1 SGHTA and CDR2 FQGNSA. The CDR3 sequence is 13 residues long. V was clipped by 5 bases and J by 4 bases, with 11 bases between them. CDR3 bases: TGTGCCAGCAGCCGAGGGGGAGGAGAGACCCAGTACTTC. Encoded protein: CASSRGGGETQYF.

This clonotype was seen just once. The DNA for the CDR3 is TGTGCCAGCAGTCAAAAAAGCGGTACCTCGACAGATACGCAGTATTTT. It encodes CASSQKSGTSTDTQYF. The chain has TRBV6-1 and TRBJ2-3; the D gene is possibly TRBD2 (5 bases). The CDR3 is 16 residues long. Germline assignment: CDR1 MNHNS and CDR2 SASEGT. Deletions cut 5 bases from V and 3 bases from J, with 18 bases between.

This clonotype was observed many times. This chain joins TRBV5-4 and TRBJ2-3, with D uncertain. Germline V CDR1 and CDR2: SGHNT, YYREEE (reference sequence). Trimming took off 0 bases at V and 0 bases at J, with 8 bases between the two ends. CDR3 length equals 15 residues. The CDR3 region has the DNA TGTGCCAGCAGCTTGGACCGAACTAGCACAGATACGCAGTATTTT. It specifies CASSLDRTSTDTQYF.

The sample holds a few counts of this clonotype. The chain is built from TRBV10-3 and TRBJ1-1, with D possibly TRBD1 on 6 matching bases. The germline gives CDR1 ENHRY, CDR2 SYGVKD. This CDR3 is 14 amino acids long. The V gene lost 4 bases and the J gene lost 1 base, with 10 bases spanning the gap. This CDR3 reads CAISATGTNTEAFF. DNA of the CDR3: TGTGCCATCAGTGCCACAGGGACGAACACTGAAGCTTTCTTT.

This clonotype was counted many times. This chain joins TRBV4-3 and TRBJ1-6; weak D call: TRBD1 (5 bases). V was clipped by 0 bases and J by 4 bases, with 13 bases between them. The CDR3 loop spans 17 amino acids. Germline CDR1 and CDR2: LGHNA and YSLEER. CDR3 sequence reads: CASSQDKGMGYNSPLHF. CDR3 coding DNA: TGCGCCAGCAGCCAAGATAAGGGGATGGGGTATAATTCACCCCTCCACTTT.

This clonotype was counted between two and nine times. V and J are TRBV7-9 and TRBJ2-6, with a possible D match to TRBD1 (5 bases). The germline CDR1 and CDR2 sequences are SEHNR and FQNEAQ (reference sequence). The CDR3 spans 17 residues. Trimming pared 3 bases from V and 2 bases from J, leaving 14 bases between. The CDR3 DNA follows: TGTGCCAGCAGCTTTAGTAACTGGGGCGCTGGGGCCAACGTCCTGACTTTC. It is translated as CASSFSNWGAGANVLTF.

The chain employs TRBV6-5 and TRBJ1-5; D is ambiguous. Germline V lookup: CDR1 MNHEY, CDR2 SVGAGI. V lost 8 bases and J lost 7, with 12 bases in between. This CDR3 is built from 12 residues. The CDR3 sequence is CASQTGDQPQHF. CDR3 DNA: TGTGCCAGCCAAACGGGTGACCAGCCCCAGCATTTT.

Concerning this clonotype: Possible read error: a much larger clone is one base away. The chain recombines TRBV7-9 with TRBJ2-1; D is tentatively TRBD1 or TRBD2 (5 bases each). There are 14 residues in the CDR3. Per germline, CDR1 SEHNR and CDR2 FQNEAQ (reference sequence). CDR3 region: CASSARDGYNEHFF. DNA of the CDR3: TGTGCCAGCAGCGCCCGGGACGGGTACAATGAGCATTTCTTC.